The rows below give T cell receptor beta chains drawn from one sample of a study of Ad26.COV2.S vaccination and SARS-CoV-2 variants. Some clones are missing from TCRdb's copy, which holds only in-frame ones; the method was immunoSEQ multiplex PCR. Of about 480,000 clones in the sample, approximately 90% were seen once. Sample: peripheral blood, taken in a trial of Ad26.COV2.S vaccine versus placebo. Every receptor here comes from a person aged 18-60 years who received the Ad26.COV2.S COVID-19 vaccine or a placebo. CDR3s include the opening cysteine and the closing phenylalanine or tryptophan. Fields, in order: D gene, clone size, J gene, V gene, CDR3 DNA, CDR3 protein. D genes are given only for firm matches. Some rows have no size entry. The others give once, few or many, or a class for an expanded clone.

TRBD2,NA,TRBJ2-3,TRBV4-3,TGCGCCAGCAGCCGGTTCGTAGCGGGAGTCGGCACAGATACGCAGTATTTT,CASSRFVAGVGTDTQYF
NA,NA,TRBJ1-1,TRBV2,TGTGCCAGCAGTGAACTGAGGGTTCGGTCTTTCTTT,CASSELRVRSFF
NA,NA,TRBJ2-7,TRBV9,TGTGCCAGCAGCGCGGACTCCCTTGGCGAGCAGTACTTC,CASSADSLGEQYF
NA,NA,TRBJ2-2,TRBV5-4,TGTGCCAGCAGCTTGGGGGCCGGGGAGCTGTTTTTT,CASSLGAGELFF
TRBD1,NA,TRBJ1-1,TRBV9,TGTGCCAGCAGCTTCACGGGACAGGGGAGCACTGAAGCTTTCTTT,CASSFTGQGSTEAFF
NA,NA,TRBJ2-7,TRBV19,TGTGCCAGTAGTATAGTGGGCAGAGCCTACGAGCAGTACTTC,CASSIVGRAYEQYF
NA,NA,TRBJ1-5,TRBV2,TGTGCCAGCAGTGTGTGGGGTAATCAGCCCCAGCATTTT,CASSVWGNQPQHF
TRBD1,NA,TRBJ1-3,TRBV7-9,TGTGCCAGCAGCTTAAGCGGGACAGGGTCTGGAAACACCATATATTTT,CASSLSGTGSGNTIYF
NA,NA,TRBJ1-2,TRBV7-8,TGTGCCAGCAGCATACAAACAAGGGACTATGGCTACACCTTC,CASSIQTRDYGYTF
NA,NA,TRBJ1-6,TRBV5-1,TGCGCCAGCAGCCCGTTGGGGGGGGCTGGGATAAATTCACCCCTCCACTTT,CASSPLGGAGINSPLHF
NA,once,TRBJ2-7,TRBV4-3,TGCGCCAGCAGCCAAGATGCGCAGCTAGGCGAGCAGTACTTC,CASSQDAQLGEQYF
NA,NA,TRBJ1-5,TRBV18,TGTGCCAGCTCCCCATCGGTCAATCAGCCCCAGCATTTT,CASSPSVNQPQHF
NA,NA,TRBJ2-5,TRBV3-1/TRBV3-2,TGTGCCAGCAGCCAAAGGTACGGGGGCGAAGAGACCCAGTACTTC,CASSQRYGGEETQYF
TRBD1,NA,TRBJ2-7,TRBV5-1,TGCGCCAGCAGCTGGGCCTGGACAGGGGGCGAGTACGAGCAGTACTTC,CASSWAWTGGEYEQYF
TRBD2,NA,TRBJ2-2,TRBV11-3,TGTGCCAGCAGCACGAGCGGGAGGGATGGGGAGCTGTTTTTT,CASSTSGRDGELFF
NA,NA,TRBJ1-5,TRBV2,TGTGCCAGCAGTAGACTGGGGCCCCAGCATTTT,CASSRLGPQHF
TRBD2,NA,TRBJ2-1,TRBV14,TGTGCCAGCAGCCTTCCGGGACTATACTACAATGAGCAGTTCTTC,CASSLPGLYYNEQFF
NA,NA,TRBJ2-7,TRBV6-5,TGTGCCAGCATCCTATCCCGAATAGTCTCCTACGAGCAGTACTTC,CASILSRIVSYEQYF
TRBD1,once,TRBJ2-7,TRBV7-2,TGTGCCAGCAGCATACCCGGGACAGGGTCCGCCTACGAGCAGTACTTC,CASSIPGTGSAYEQYF
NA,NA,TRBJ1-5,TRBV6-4,TGTGCCAGCAGTGGGTCTTGGAGGACCGGCCCACGAGGGTATCAGCCCCAGCATTTT,CASSGSWRTGPRGYQPQHF
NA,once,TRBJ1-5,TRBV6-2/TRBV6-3,TGTGCCAGCAGTTATGAGGGGGGACAGCCCCAGCATTTT,CASSYEGGQPQHF
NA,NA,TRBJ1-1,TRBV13,TGTGCCAGCAGCTTCGCCCGGAACACTGAAGCTTTCTTT,CASSFARNTEAFF
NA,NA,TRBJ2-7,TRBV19,TGTGCCAGTAGTATGGGGACCACCGCTCTGGCCGAGCAGTACTTC,CASSMGTTALAEQYF
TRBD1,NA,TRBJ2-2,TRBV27,TGTGCCAGCAGAAAAACAGGGGCCGGGGAGCTGTTTTTT,CASRKTGAGELFF
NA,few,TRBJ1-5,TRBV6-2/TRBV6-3,TGTGCCAGCAGTTACTCAGGGGGGAATCAGCCCCAGCATTTT,CASSYSGGNQPQHF
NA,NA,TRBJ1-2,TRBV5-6,TGTGCCAGCAGCTTCGGAGCGGGGAAGGACTATGGCTACACCTTC,CASSFGAGKDYGYTF
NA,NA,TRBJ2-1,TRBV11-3,TGTGCCAGCAGCTTCGAGGGTGGGAGTAAGTTCTTC,CASSFEGGSKFF
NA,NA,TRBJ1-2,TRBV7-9,TGTGCCAGCAGCTTGCTCGGGGGGCGCACCGACTATGGCTACACCTTC,CASSLLGGRTDYGYTF
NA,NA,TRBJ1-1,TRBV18,TGTGCCAGCTCACCTATCGGGACCGTTGAAGCTTTCTTT,CASSPIGTVEAFF
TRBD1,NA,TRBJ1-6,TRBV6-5,TGTGCCAGCGGAAGGACAGGGGGTAGTGGATCACCCCTCCACTTT,CASGRTGGSGSPLHF
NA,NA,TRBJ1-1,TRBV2,TGTGCCAGCAGTCGAGAAGTGGACACTGAAGCTTTCTTT,CASSREVDTEAFF
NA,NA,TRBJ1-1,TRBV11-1,TGTGCCAGCAGCTTGGTGGGGGTGAACACTGAAGCTTTCTTT,CASSLVGVNTEAFF
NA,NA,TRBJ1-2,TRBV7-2,TGTGCCAGCAGCTCCCCCTCGGGGAGCGGCTACACCTTC,CASSSPSGSGYTF
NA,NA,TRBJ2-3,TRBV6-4,TGTGCCAGCAGCCCCTTCGGGGGAGGCCAAACCACAGATACGCAGTATTTT,CASSPFGGGQTTDTQYF
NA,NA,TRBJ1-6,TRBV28,TGTGCCAGCAGTCCCATTTCGGGACGGAGATCTCCCCACCTCACTTTT,CASSPISGRRSPHLTF
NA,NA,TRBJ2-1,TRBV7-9,TGTGCCAGCAGCTTAAGCGTAGTCGGGGGACCGTTCTTC,CASSLSVVGGPFF
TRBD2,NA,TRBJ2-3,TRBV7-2,TGTGCCAGCAGCCTTGGCGGGAGGGCCCCAACAGATACGCAGTATTTT,CASSLGGRAPTDTQYF
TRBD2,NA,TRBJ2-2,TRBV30,TGTGCCTGGGCCCCTGTGAGCGGGAGGGCCGGGGAGCTGTTTTTT,CAWAPVSGRAGELFF
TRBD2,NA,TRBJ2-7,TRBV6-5,TGTGCCAGCAGAGGACTAGCCCGAGGGGACGAGCAGTACTTC,CASRGLARGDEQYF
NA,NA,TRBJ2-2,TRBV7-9,TGTGCCAGCAGCTTAGAGGATCGCGGGACCGGGGAGCTGTTTTTT,CASSLEDRGTGELFF
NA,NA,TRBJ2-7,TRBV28,TGTGCCAGCAGTTTATGCATCGGCAGGGTCCTCTACGAGCAGTACTTC,CASSLCIGRVLYEQYF
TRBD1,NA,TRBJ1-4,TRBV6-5,TGTGCCACCTGGACAGGGGAGGGCTTTAATGAAAAACTGTTTTTT,CATWTGEGFNEKLFF
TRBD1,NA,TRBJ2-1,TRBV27,TGTGCCAGCAGTCCCACAGGGGGCAATCGTGACAATGAGCAGTTCTTC,CASSPTGGNRDNEQFF
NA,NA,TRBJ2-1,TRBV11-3,TGTGCCAGCAGCTTAAGCGGAGGCCCGCACAATGAGCAGTTCTTC,CASSLSGGPHNEQFF
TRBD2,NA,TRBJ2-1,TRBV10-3,TGTGCCATCAGTTTATTGGATGGGCCCGGGACTAGCGGGTACAATGAGCAGTTCTTC,CAISLLDGPGTSGYNEQFF
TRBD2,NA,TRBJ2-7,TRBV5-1,TGCGCCAGCAGCTTGGGACCGGGGGGGAACGAGCAGTACTTC,CASSLGPGGNEQYF
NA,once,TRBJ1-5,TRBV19,TGTGCCAGCGGACCGGGGCAGCCCCAGCATTTT,CASGPGQPQHF
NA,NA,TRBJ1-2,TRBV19,TGTGCCAGTAGTATGGACGGTAACTATGGCTACACCTTC,CASSMDGNYGYTF
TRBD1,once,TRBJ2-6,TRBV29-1,TGCAGCGCGGGGACAGGCTCTGGGGCCAACGTCCTGACTTTC,CSAGTGSGANVLTF
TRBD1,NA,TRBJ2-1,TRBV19,TGTGCCAGTAGACCTAGGACAGGAGGCCACAATGAGCAGTTCTTC,CASRPRTGGHNEQFF
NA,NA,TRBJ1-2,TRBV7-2,TGTGCCAGCAGCTTAGGGACAGCATATGGCTACACCTTC,CASSLGTAYGYTF
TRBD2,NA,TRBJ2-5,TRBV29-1,TGCAGCGTATCGACTAGCGGGAGACCACAAGAGACCCAGTACTTC,CSVSTSGRPQETQYF
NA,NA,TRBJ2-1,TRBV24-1,TGTGCCACCAGTGATCCCCCCGGGGCGGGACACGACAATGAGCAGTTCTTC,CATSDPPGAGHDNEQFF